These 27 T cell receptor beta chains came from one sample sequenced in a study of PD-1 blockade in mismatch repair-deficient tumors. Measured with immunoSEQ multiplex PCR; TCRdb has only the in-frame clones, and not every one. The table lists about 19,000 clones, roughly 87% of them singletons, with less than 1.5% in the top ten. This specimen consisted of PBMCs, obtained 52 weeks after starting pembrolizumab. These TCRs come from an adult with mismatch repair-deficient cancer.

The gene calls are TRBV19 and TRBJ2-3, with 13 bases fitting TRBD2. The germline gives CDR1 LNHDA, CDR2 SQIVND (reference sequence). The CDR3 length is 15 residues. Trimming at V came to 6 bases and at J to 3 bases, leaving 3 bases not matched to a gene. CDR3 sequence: CASSLLAGGTDTQYF. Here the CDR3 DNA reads TGTGCCAGTAGCCTACTAGCGGGAGGGACAGATACGCAGTATTTT.

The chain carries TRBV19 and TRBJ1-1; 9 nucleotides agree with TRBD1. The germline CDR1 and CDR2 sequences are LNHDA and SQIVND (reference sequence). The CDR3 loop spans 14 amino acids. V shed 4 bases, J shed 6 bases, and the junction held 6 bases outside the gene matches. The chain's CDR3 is CASSRDRVIAEAFF. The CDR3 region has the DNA TGTGCCAGTAGTAGGGACAGGGTAATAGCTGAAGCTTTCTTT.

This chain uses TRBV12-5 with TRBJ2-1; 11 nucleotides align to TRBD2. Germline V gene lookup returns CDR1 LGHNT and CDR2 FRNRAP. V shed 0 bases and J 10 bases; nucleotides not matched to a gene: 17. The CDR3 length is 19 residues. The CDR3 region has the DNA TGTGCTAGTGGTTTGGTAACCCTGCTACTAGCGGGAGCGAAGAGAGAGCAGTTCTTC. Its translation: CASGLVTLLLAGAKREQFF.

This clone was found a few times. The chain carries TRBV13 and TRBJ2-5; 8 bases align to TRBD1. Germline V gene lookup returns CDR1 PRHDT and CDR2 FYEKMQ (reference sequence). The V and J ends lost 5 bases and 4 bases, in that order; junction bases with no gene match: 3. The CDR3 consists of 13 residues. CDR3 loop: CASSPTGGETQYF. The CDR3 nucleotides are TGTGCCAGCAGCCCCACAGGGGGAGAGACCCAGTACTTC.

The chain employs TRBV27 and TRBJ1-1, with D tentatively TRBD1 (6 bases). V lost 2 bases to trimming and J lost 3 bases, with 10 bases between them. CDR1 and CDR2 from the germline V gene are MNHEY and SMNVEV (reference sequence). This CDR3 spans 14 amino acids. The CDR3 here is CASSLDRYHTEAFF. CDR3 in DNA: TGTGCCAGCAGTTTAGACAGGTACCACACTGAAGCTTTCTTT.

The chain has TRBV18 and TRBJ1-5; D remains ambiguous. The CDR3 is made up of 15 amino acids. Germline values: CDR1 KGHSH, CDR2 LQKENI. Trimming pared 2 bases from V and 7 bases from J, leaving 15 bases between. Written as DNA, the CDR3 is TGTGCCAGCTCACCAGCTTGGACGGCGGGCCAGCCCCAGCATTTT. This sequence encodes CASSPAWTAGQPQHF.

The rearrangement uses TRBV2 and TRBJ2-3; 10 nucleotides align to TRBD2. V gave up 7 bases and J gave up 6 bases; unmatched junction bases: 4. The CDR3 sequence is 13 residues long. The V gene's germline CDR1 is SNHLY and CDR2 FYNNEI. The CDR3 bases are TGTGCCAGCAATAAGCGGGGGGGGGATACGCAGTATTTT. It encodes CASNKRGGDTQYF. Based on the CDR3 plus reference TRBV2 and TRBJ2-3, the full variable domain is EPEVTQTPSHQVTQMGQEVILRCVPISNHLYFYWYRQILGQKVEFLVSFYNNEISEKSEIFDDQFSVERPDGSNFTLKIRSTKLEDSAMYFCASNKRGGDTQYFGPGTRLTVL.

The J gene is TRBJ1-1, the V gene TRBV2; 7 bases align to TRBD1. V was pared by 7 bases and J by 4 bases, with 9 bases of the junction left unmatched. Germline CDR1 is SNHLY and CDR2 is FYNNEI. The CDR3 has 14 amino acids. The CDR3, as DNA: TGTGCCAGCACTCCCCGGGACAGAGGCACTGAAGCTTTCTTT. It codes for CASTPRDRGTEAFF.

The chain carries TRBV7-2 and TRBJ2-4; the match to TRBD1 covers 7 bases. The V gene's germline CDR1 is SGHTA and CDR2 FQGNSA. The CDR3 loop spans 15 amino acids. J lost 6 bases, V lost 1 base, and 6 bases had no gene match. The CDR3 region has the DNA TGTGCCAGCAGCTTAGTTGGGACAGTCGGAAACATTCAGTACTTC. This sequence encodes CASSLVGTVGNIQYF.

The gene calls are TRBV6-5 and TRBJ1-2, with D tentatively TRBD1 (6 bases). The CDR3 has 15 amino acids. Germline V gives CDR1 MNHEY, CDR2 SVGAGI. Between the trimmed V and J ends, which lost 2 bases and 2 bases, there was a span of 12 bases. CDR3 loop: CASSYVRQANYGYTF. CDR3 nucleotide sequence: TGTGCCAGCAGTTACGTTAGACAGGCCAACTATGGCTACACCTTC.

CDR3: CASSTRDSLSYEQYF. DNA of the CDR3: TGTGCCAGCAGTACTAGGGACAGCCTCTCCTACGAGCAGTACTTC. The genes are TRBV7-9 and TRBJ2-7; TRBD1 matches 7 bases. The CDR3 consists of 15 residues. Germline CDR1 is SEHNR and CDR2 is FQNEAQ (reference sequence). Unmatched junction bases numbered 8, after V lost 6 bases and J lost 0 bases. The full variable domain, completed using reference TRBV7-9 and TRBJ2-7, is DTGVSQNPRHKITKRGQNVTFRCDPISEHNRLYWYRQTLGQGPEFLTYFQNEAQLEKSRLLSDRFSAERPKGSFSTLEIQRTEQGDSAMYLCASSTRDSLSYEQYFGPGTRLTVT.

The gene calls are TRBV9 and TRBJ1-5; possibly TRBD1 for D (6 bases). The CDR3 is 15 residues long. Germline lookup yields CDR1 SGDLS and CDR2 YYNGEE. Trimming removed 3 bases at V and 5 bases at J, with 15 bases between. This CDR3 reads CASSDGVQGDQPQHF. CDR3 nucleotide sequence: TGTGCCAGCAGCGATGGGGTACAGGGCGATCAGCCCCAGCATTTT.

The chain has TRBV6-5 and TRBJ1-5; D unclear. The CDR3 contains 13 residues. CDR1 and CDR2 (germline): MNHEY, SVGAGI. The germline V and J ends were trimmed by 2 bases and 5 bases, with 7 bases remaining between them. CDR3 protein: CASSYNGDQPQHF. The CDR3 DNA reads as TGTGCCAGCAGTTACAACGGGGATCAGCCCCAGCATTTT.

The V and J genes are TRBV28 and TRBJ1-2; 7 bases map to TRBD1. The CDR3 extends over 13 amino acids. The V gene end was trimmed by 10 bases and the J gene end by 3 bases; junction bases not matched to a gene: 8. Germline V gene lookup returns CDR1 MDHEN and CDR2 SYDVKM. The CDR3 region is CATLTGLDYGYTF. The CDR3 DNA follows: TGTGCCACCCTGACAGGGCTCGACTATGGCTACACCTTC.

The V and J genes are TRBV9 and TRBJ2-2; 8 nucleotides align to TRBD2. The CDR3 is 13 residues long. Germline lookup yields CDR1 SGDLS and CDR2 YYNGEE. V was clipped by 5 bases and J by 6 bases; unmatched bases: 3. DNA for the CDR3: TGTGCCAGCAGACGGGAGGGCTCCGGGGAGCTGTTTTTT. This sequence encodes CASRREGSGELFF.

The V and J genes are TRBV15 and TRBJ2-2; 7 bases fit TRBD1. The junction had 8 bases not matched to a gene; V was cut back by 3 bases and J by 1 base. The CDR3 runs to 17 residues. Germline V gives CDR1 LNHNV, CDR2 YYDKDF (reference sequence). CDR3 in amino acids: CATSRDNYRGNTGELFF. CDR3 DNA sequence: TGTGCCACCAGCAGGGATAACTACAGGGGGAACACCGGGGAGCTGTTTTTT.

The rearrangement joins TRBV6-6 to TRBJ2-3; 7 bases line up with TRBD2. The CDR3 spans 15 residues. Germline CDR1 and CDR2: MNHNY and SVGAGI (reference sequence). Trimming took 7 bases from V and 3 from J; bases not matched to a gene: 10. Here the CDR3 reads CASTRAGAVTDTQYF. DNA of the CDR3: TGTGCCAGCACACGGGCGGGAGCAGTAACAGATACGCAGTATTTT.

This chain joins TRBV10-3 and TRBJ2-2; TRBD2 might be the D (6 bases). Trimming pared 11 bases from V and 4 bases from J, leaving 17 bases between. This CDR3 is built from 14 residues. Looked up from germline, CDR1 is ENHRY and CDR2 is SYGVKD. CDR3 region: CASKEGLGTGELFF. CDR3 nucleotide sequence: TGTGCCTCGAAGGAGGGGTTGGGCACCGGGGAGCTGTTTTTT.

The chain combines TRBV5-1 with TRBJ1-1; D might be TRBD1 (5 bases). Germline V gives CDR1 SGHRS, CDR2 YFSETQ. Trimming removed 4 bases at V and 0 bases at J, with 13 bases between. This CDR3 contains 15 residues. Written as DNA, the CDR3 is TGCGCCAGCAGCCCGGGACTGGTGCTGAACACTGAAGCTTTCTTT. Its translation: CASSPGLVLNTEAFF.

DNA of the CDR3: TGTGCCAGCAGCTTAACGGCGGGATTGTACCAAGAGACCCAGTACTTC. Its protein is CASSLTAGLYQETQYF. The chain has TRBV7-3 and TRBJ2-5; perhaps TRBD2 as D (6 bases). The CDR3 has 16 amino acids. V lost 0 bases and J 0 bases, leaving 11 bases between the germline ends. Germline loops: CDR1 SGHTA, CDR2 FQGTGA.

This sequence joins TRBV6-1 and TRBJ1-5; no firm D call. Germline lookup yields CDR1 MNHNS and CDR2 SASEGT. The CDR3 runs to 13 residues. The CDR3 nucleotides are TGTGGCACACGGGAGGCCATTTTGTTACCCCAGCATTTT. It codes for CGTREAILLPQHF.

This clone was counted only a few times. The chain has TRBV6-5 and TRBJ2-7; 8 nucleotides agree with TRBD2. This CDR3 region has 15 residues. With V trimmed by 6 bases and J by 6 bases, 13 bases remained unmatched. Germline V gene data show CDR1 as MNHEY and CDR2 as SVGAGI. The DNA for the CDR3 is TGTGCCAGCAGCCGTGGACCAGCGGGAGAAGGCGAGCAGTACTTC. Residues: CASSRGPAGEGEQYF.

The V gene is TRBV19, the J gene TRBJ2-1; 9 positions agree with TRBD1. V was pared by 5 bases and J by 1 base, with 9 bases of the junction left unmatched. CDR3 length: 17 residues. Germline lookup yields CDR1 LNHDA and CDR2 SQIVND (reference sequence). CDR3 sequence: CASSGTGGGWSYNEQFF. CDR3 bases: TGTGCCAGTAGTGGAACAGGGGGCGGTTGGTCCTACAATGAGCAGTTCTTC.

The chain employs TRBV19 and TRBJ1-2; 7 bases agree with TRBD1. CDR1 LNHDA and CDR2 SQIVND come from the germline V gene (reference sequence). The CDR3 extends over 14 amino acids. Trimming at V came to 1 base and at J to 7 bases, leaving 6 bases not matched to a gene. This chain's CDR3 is CASSIVETGTGYTF. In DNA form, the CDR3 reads TGTGCCAGTAGTATAGTTGAGACAGGGACTGGCTACACCTTC. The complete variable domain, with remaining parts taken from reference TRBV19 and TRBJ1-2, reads DGGITQSPKYLFRKEGQNVTLSCEQNLNHDAMYWYRQDPGQGLRLIYYSQIVNDFQKGDIAEGYSVSREKKESFPLTVTSAQKNPTAFYLCASSIVETGTGYTFGSGTRLTVV.

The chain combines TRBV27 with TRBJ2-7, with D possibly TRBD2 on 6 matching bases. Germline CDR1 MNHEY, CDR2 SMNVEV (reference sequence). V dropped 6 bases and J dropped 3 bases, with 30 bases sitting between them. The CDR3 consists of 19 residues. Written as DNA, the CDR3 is TGTGCCAGCAGCCCTGGGGGGTCTGGGGCCCGAAGCTGGGGCTACGAGCAGTACTTC. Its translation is CASSPGGSGARSWGYEQYF.

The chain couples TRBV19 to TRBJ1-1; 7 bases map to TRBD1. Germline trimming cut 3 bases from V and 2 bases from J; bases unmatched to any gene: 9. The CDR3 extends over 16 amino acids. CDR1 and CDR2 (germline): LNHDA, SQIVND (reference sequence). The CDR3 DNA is TGTGCCAGTAGTATCCTGACAGGGACCCAAAACACTGAAGCTTTCTTT. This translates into CASSILTGTQNTEAFF.

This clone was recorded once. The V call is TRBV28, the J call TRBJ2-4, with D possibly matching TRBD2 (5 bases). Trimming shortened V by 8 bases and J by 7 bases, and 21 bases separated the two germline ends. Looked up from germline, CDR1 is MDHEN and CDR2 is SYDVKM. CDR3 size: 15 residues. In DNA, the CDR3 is TGTGCCAGCGGGAAGGCCCGCGACCGAGGGAACATTCAGTACTTC. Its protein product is CASGKARDRGNIQYF.